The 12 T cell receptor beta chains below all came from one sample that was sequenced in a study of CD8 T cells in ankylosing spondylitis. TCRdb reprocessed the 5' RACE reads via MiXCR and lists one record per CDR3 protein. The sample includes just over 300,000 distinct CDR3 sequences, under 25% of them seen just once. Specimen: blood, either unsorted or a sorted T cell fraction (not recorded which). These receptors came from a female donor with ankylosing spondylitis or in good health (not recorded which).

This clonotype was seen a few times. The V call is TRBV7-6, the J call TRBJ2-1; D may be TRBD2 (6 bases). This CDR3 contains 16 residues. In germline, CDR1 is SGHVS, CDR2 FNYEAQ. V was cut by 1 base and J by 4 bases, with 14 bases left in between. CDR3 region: CASSLEKFSGYNEQFF. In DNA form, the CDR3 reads TGTGCCAGCAGCTTAGAGAAGTTTAGCGGTTACAATGAGCAGTTCTTC.

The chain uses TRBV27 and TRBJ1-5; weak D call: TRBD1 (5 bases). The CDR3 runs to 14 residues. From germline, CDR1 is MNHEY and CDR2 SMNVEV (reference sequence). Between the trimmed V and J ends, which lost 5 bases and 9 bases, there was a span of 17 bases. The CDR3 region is CASSPNGGELPQHF. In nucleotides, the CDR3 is TGTGCCAGCAGTCCAAATGGGGGGGAATTGCCCCAGCATTTT.

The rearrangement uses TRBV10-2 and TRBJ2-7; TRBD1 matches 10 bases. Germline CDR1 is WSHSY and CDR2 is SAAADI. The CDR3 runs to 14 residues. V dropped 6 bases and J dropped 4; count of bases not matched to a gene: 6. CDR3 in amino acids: CASRPGTGAYEQYF. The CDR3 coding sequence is TGCGCCAGCAGACCGGGGACAGGGGCTTACGAGCAGTACTTC.

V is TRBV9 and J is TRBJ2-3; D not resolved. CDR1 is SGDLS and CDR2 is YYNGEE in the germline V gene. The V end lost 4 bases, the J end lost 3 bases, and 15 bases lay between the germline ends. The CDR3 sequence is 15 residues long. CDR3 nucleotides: TGTGCCAGCAGCCTTGCGAAAGGTCGGACAGATACGCAGTATTTT. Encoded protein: CASSLAKGRTDTQYF.

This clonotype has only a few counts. The CDR3 loop is CASSYIPGNTEAFF. The DNA of the CDR3 is TGTGCCAGCAGCTACATCCCAGGGAACACTGAAGCTTTCTTT. The V and J genes are TRBV6-5 and TRBJ1-1; D is uncertain. From germline, CDR1 is MNHEY and CDR2 SVGAGI. Trimming pared 6 bases from V and 1 base from J, leaving 12 bases between. The CDR3 sequence is 14 residues long.

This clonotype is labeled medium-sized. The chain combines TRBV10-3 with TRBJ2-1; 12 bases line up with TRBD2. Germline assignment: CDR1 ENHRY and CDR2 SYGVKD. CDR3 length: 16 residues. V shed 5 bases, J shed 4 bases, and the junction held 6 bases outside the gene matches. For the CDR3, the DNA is TGTGCCATCAGTACGCCGGGACTAGCGGGTTACAATGAGCAGTTCTTC. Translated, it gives CAISTPGLAGYNEQFF.

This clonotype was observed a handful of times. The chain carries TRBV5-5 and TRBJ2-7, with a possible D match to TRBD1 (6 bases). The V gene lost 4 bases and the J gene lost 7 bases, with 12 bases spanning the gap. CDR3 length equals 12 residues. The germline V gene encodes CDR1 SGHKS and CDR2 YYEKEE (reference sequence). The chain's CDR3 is CASSIKGGEQYF. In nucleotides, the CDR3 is TGTGCCAGCAGCATAAAAGGGGGTGAGCAGTACTTC.

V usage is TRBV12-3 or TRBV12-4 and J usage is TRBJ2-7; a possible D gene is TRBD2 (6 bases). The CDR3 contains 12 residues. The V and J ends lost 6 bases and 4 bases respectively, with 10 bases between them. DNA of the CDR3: TGTGCCAGCAGAAGGACTAAGTACGAGCAGTACTTC. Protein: CASRRTKYEQYF.

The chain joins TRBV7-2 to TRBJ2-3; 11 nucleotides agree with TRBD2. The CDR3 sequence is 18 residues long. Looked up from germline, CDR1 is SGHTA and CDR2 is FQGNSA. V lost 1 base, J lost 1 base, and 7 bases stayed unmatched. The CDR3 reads CASSLVGFSGRGTDTQYF. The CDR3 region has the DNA TGTGCCAGCAGCTTAGTGGGTTTTAGCGGGAGGGGCACAGATACGCAGTATTTT.

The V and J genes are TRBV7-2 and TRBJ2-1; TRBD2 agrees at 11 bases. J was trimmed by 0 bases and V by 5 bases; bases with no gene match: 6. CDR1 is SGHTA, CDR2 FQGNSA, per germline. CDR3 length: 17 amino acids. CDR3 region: CASSARLAGGSYNEQFF. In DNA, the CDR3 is TGTGCCAGCAGCGCACGTCTAGCGGGAGGCTCCTACAATGAGCAGTTCTTC.

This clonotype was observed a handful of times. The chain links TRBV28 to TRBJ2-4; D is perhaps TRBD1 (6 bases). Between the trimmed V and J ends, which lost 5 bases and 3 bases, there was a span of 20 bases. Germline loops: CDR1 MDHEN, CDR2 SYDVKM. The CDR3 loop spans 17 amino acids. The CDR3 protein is CASSLTNYRDNKNIQYF. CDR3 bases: TGTGCCAGCAGTCTTACCAATTACAGGGATAACAAAAACATTCAGTACTTC.

CDR3 protein: CASSPIAHYEQYF. The CDR3 DNA follows: TGTGCCAGCTCACCTATAGCCCACTACGAGCAGTACTTC. The chain uses TRBV18 and TRBJ2-7; D is uncertain. The V gene's germline CDR1 is KGHSH and CDR2 LQKENI. This CDR3 is 13 amino acids long. V lost 3 bases and J lost 3, with 9 bases in between.